These T cell receptor beta chains were read from a single sample in a study of blood T cell repertoires in COVID-19. The data were produced by immunoSEQ multiplex PCR, yet TCRdb's version contains in-frame clones alone and is incomplete. The sample has a few hundred thousand clones, 89% seen once; the top ten hold 2.5% to 3.5%. What was sequenced was peripheral blood. These receptors originate from a woman in her thirties with COVID-19, enrolled during active disease. The CDR3 runs from the conserved cysteine through the conserved F or W. D genes are given only for firm matches. Clone size is not always given. Where it is, it says once, few, many or a class for expanded clones.

CDR3 DNA: TGTGCCAGCAGCGCGACTAGCGGGAGGGAAGAGACCCAGTACTTC; CDR3 protein: CASSATSGREETQYF; V gene: TRBV2; D gene: TRBD2; clone size: once; J gene: TRBJ2-5
CDR3 DNA: TGTGCCTGGAAGGGACTAGCCTACGGAAATGAGCAGTTCTTC; CDR3 protein: CAWKGLAYGNEQFF; V gene: TRBV30; D gene: TRBD2; clone size: -; J gene: TRBJ2-1
CDR3 DNA: TGTGCCAGCAGCCAAGATAGGGGCCAAGAGACCCAGTACTTC; CDR3 protein: CASSQDRGQETQYF; V gene: TRBV4-2; D gene: -; clone size: -; J gene: TRBJ2-5
CDR3 DNA: TGTGCCACCAGCGGAACTACAGGGGGCCATAGCAATCAGCCCCAGCATTTT; CDR3 protein: CATSGTTGGHSNQPQHF; V gene: TRBV15; D gene: TRBD1; clone size: -; J gene: TRBJ1-5
CDR3 DNA: TGTGCCAGTAGTATAAGCGGGGGAGGCAATCAGCCCCAGCATTTT; CDR3 protein: CASSISGGGNQPQHF; V gene: TRBV19; D gene: -; clone size: -; J gene: TRBJ1-5
CDR3 DNA: TGCGCCAGCAGCCAAGGGGAGTGGGAACAGCTCCGAAATACGCAGTATTTT; CDR3 protein: CASSQGEWEQLRNTQYF; V gene: TRBV4-3; D gene: -; clone size: -; J gene: TRBJ2-3
CDR3 DNA: TGTGCCAGCAGCCTCCAGGGGGTGAGGATGAACACTGAAGCTTTCTTT; CDR3 protein: CASSLQGVRMNTEAFF; V gene: TRBV11-2; D gene: TRBD1; clone size: -; J gene: TRBJ1-1
CDR3 DNA: TGTGCCAGCAACGGCGGGTACAATGAGCAGTTCTTC; CDR3 protein: CASNGGYNEQFF; V gene: TRBV2; D gene: -; clone size: -; J gene: TRBJ2-1
CDR3 DNA: TGTGCCAGCAGTTACGTGCTAGCGGGAGGAAATGAGCAGTTCTTC; CDR3 protein: CASSYVLAGGNEQFF; V gene: TRBV6-5; D gene: TRBD2; clone size: -; J gene: TRBJ2-1
CDR3 DNA: TGTGCCACCAGTGATTCCCCAGGCAGGGGGCATGAAAAACTGTTTTTT; CDR3 protein: CATSDSPGRGHEKLFF; V gene: TRBV24-1; D gene: TRBD1; clone size: -; J gene: TRBJ1-4
CDR3 DNA: TGCGCCAGCAGCTTGGGGGGAGGGAGCAATCAGCCCCAGCATTTT; CDR3 protein: CASSLGGGSNQPQHF; V gene: TRBV5-1; D gene: -; clone size: few; J gene: TRBJ1-5
CDR3 DNA: TGTGCCAGCAGCTTAGATTATTCGGGACAGGGGCGGTACGAGCAGTACTTC; CDR3 protein: CASSLDYSGQGRYEQYF; V gene: TRBV11-2; D gene: TRBD1; clone size: -; J gene: TRBJ2-7
CDR3 DNA: TGTGCCAGCTCGAACGGCGGGGGGGGGAATGAGCAGTTCTTC; CDR3 protein: CASSNGGGGNEQFF; V gene: TRBV19; D gene: TRBD2; clone size: -; J gene: TRBJ2-1
CDR3 DNA: TGTGCCTGGAGCCCCGGACAGGGTCATGGGACCCAGCATTTT; CDR3 protein: CAWSPGQGHGTQHF; V gene: TRBV30; D gene: TRBD1; clone size: few; J gene: TRBJ1-5
CDR3 DNA: TGCGCCAGCAGCGGAACCGGGACTAGCGGGAGGGCCGAGTTCTTC; CDR3 protein: CASSGTGTSGRAEFF; V gene: TRBV5-1; D gene: TRBD2; clone size: -; J gene: TRBJ2-1
CDR3 DNA: TGTGCCAGCTCAGGTGAACAAACTGAAGCTTTCTTT; CDR3 protein: CASSGEQTEAFF; V gene: TRBV18; D gene: -; clone size: -; J gene: TRBJ1-1
CDR3 DNA: TGCGCCAGCAGCTTGGCGGGACAGGGGGAGCAGTACTTC; CDR3 protein: CASSLAGQGEQYF; V gene: TRBV5-1; D gene: TRBD1; clone size: many; J gene: TRBJ2-7
CDR3 DNA: TGTGCCAGCGATGCCGGGACAGGGGGCTCTAATGAAAAACTGTTTTTT; CDR3 protein: CASDAGTGGSNEKLFF; V gene: TRBV2; D gene: TRBD1; clone size: -; J gene: TRBJ1-4
CDR3 DNA: TGTGCCAGCTCACCCTCACTAGCGGGGGACAGTGAGCAGTTCTTC; CDR3 protein: CASSPSLAGDSEQFF; V gene: TRBV18; D gene: TRBD2; clone size: -; J gene: TRBJ2-1
CDR3 DNA: TGTGCCAGCAGCTGGGGACTAGCGGGGAATGAGCAGTTCTTC; CDR3 protein: CASSWGLAGNEQFF; V gene: TRBV7-9; D gene: TRBD2; clone size: once; J gene: TRBJ2-1
CDR3 DNA: TGTGCCAGCAGTTTAGGGCTAGCGGGGGGAACAGATACGCAGTATTTT; CDR3 protein: CASSLGLAGGTDTQYF; V gene: TRBV27; D gene: TRBD2; clone size: -; J gene: TRBJ2-3
CDR3 DNA: TGTGCCAGCAGCCCGGATAGGGGGGAGACCCAGTACTTC; CDR3 protein: CASSPDRGETQYF; V gene: TRBV11-2; D gene: -; clone size: -; J gene: TRBJ2-5
CDR3 DNA: TGTGCCAGCGGAAGAGGGTATGGCTACACCTTC; CDR3 protein: CASGRGYGYTF; V gene: TRBV12-3/TRBV12-4; D gene: -; clone size: -; J gene: TRBJ1-2
CDR3 DNA: TGCGCCAGCAGCTCCGGGACAGGGGCGGGTGGAGAGACCCAGTACTTC; CDR3 protein: CASSSGTGAGGETQYF; V gene: TRBV5-1; D gene: TRBD1; clone size: -; J gene: TRBJ2-5
CDR3 DNA: TGTGCCAGCAGCCAAGAAGGATCGGGGGCTGAAGCTTTCTTT; CDR3 protein: CASSQEGSGAEAFF; V gene: TRBV3-1/TRBV3-2; D gene: -; clone size: -; J gene: TRBJ1-1
CDR3 DNA: TGTGCCAGCAGCTTCGGTAGGCGGGAAGAGACCCAGTACTTC; CDR3 protein: CASSFGRREETQYF; V gene: TRBV5-4; D gene: -; clone size: once; J gene: TRBJ2-5
CDR3 DNA: TGTGCCAGCAGAGGACAGGGGGCGCTTAATTCACCCCTCCACTTT; CDR3 protein: CASRGQGALNSPLHF; V gene: TRBV2; D gene: TRBD1; clone size: once; J gene: TRBJ1-6
CDR3 DNA: TGTGCCAGCAGGATCGGACAGGGGGCTTTTGGCTACACCTTC; CDR3 protein: CASRIGQGAFGYTF; V gene: TRBV6-5; D gene: TRBD1; clone size: -; J gene: TRBJ1-2
CDR3 DNA: TGTGCCAGCAGCTTAGACACCGGAAGGAGAGAGACCCAGTACTTC; CDR3 protein: CASSLDTGRRETQYF; V gene: TRBV11-2; D gene: -; clone size: once; J gene: TRBJ2-5
CDR3 DNA: TGTGCCTGGAGTTTCCGGGACAGGGCTATTCTGAACACTGAAGCTTTCTTT; CDR3 protein: CAWSFRDRAILNTEAFF; V gene: TRBV30; D gene: TRBD1; clone size: -; J gene: TRBJ1-1
CDR3 DNA: TGTGCCAGCAGCGTAGGTCAGGGGGTCTATGGCTACACCTTC; CDR3 protein: CASSVGQGVYGYTF; V gene: TRBV9; D gene: TRBD1; clone size: -; J gene: TRBJ1-2
CDR3 DNA: TGCGCCAGCAGCCAAAATCGAGATAGCTCCACCGGGGAGCTGTTTTTT; CDR3 protein: CASSQNRDSSTGELFF; V gene: TRBV4-1; D gene: -; clone size: once; J gene: TRBJ2-2
CDR3 DNA: TGTGCCAGCAGTCCCGGACTAACCCCCTATGGCTACACCTTC; CDR3 protein: CASSPGLTPYGYTF; V gene: TRBV5-4; D gene: -; clone size: -; J gene: TRBJ1-2
CDR3 DNA: TGTGCTAGCAGCTTAGCCGGGGGGACCGGGGAGCTGTTTTTT; CDR3 protein: CASSLAGGTGELFF; V gene: TRBV7-7; D gene: TRBD2; clone size: -; J gene: TRBJ2-2
CDR3 DNA: TGCGCCAGCAGGACTAGCGGGGACAGGGGGACCCAGTACTTC; CDR3 protein: CASRTSGDRGTQYF; V gene: TRBV10-2; D gene: -; clone size: -; J gene: TRBJ2-5
CDR3 DNA: TGTGCCAGCAGCAGGGCAGGGGACGGCGGCTACACCTTC; CDR3 protein: CASSRAGDGGYTF; V gene: TRBV14; D gene: -; clone size: -; J gene: TRBJ1-2
CDR3 DNA: TGTGCCAGCAGCTCCCGCGGTCTTGGAGGGGGCGGCTATGGCTACACCTTC; CDR3 protein: CASSSRGLGGGGYGYTF; V gene: TRBV7-9; D gene: TRBD1; clone size: -; J gene: TRBJ1-2
CDR3 DNA: TGTGCCAGCAGTTACGCCCGGGGGGACCAAGAGACCCAGTACTTC; CDR3 protein: CASSYARGDQETQYF; V gene: TRBV6-2/TRBV6-3; D gene: TRBD2; clone size: -; J gene: TRBJ2-5
CDR3 DNA: TGTGCCATCAGAGACCCCCCAGAGCGGGGAAGCTATGGCTACACCTTC; CDR3 protein: CAIRDPPERGSYGYTF; V gene: TRBV10-3; D gene: -; clone size: -; J gene: TRBJ1-2
CDR3 DNA: TGTGCCAGCAGCCAAAAGGGACAGGGGGTTACTGGAAACACCATATATTTT; CDR3 protein: CASSQKGQGVTGNTIYF; V gene: TRBV4-2; D gene: TRBD1; clone size: few; J gene: TRBJ1-3
CDR3 DNA: TGCGCCAGCAGCCAAGCCGGGACTGGCCGATACACAGATACGCAGTATTTT; CDR3 protein: CASSQAGTGRYTDTQYF; V gene: TRBV4-1; D gene: -; clone size: -; J gene: TRBJ2-3
CDR3 DNA: TGTGCCAGCAGCTTAGGAAGCGGGCGGAGTGAGCAGTTCTTC; CDR3 protein: CASSLGSGRSEQFF; V gene: TRBV7-9; D gene: -; clone size: -; J gene: TRBJ2-1
CDR3 DNA: TGCGCCAGCAGCCAAGAGGTTGGTAGCGGGGGGGCAGCCGAGCAGTACTTC; CDR3 protein: CASSQEVGSGGAAEQYF; V gene: TRBV4-1; D gene: TRBD2; clone size: -; J gene: TRBJ2-7
CDR3 DNA: TGCGCCAGCATGGGGACTAGCGGACTGTATTTT; CDR3 protein: CASMGTSGLYF; V gene: TRBV10-1; D gene: TRBD2; clone size: once; J gene: TRBJ2-3
CDR3 DNA: TGTGCCAGCAGTTACTCGAACCCGGGACAGAAAAACTATGGCTACACCTTC; CDR3 protein: CASSYSNPGQKNYGYTF; V gene: TRBV6-2/TRBV6-3; D gene: TRBD1; clone size: -; J gene: TRBJ1-2
CDR3 DNA: TGTGCCAGCACCTTTGGGGCGGTCGAATATGGCTACACCTTC; CDR3 protein: CASTFGAVEYGYTF; V gene: TRBV7-9; D gene: -; clone size: -; J gene: TRBJ1-2
CDR3 DNA: TGTGCCAGCAGTTTAGGACTGGCGGATACGCAGTATTTT; CDR3 protein: CASSLGLADTQYF; V gene: TRBV12-3/TRBV12-4; D gene: -; clone size: -; J gene: TRBJ2-3
CDR3 DNA: TGTGCCAGCAGTGAGACTTACTATGGCTACACCTTC; CDR3 protein: CASSETYYGYTF; V gene: TRBV6-2/TRBV6-3; D gene: -; clone size: -; J gene: TRBJ1-2
CDR3 DNA: TGTGCCAGCAGTGTCCGGACAGAGGATCAGCCCCAGCATTTT; CDR3 protein: CASSVRTEDQPQHF; V gene: TRBV2; D gene: -; clone size: -; J gene: TRBJ1-5
CDR3 DNA: TGTGCCATCAGTGAGGGTCCCCAGGGTAGCACTTTCTTC; CDR3 protein: CAISEGPQGSTFF; V gene: TRBV10-3; D gene: -; clone size: -; J gene: TRBJ2-1
CDR3 DNA: TGTGCCAGCAGTCTATATGGACTACAAGAGACCCAGTACTTC; CDR3 protein: CASSLYGLQETQYF; V gene: TRBV7-9; D gene: -; clone size: once; J gene: TRBJ2-5
CDR3 DNA: TGCAGCGTTGCAGGGGTGGGGAACACAGATACGCAGTATTTT; CDR3 protein: CSVAGVGNTDTQYF; V gene: TRBV29-1; D gene: -; clone size: -; J gene: TRBJ2-3
CDR3 DNA: TGCGCCAGCAGCCAAGATCGGGGTCCCCGCGTCCTGACTTTC; CDR3 protein: CASSQDRGPRVLTF; V gene: TRBV4-3; D gene: -; clone size: -; J gene: TRBJ2-6
CDR3 DNA: TGTGCCAGCAGTTACTCGAGGGGGTTTGAGCAGTTCTTC; CDR3 protein: CASSYSRGFEQFF; V gene: TRBV6-2/TRBV6-3; D gene: -; clone size: -; J gene: TRBJ2-1